The clone carrying this TCR beta chain was counted at least ten times. Its specificity is unknown. The data belong to a study of T-cell memory formation after mild COVID-19. The overall study: There were largely donor-specific TCR clusters. Whole-study findings and limits: Clones contracting across day 15 to 85 had a balanced CD4/CD8 profile; later expanding clones leaned CD4+. Mainly in CM and EM were contracting CD4+ clones; CD8+ were in EMRA.

Germline CDR1 SGHAT, CDR2 FQNNGV. This CDR3 comprises 14 residues. V was clipped by 0 bases and J by 5 bases, with 8 bases between them. TCRdb re-called the 5' RACE reads through MiXCR, storing one row per CDR3 protein. The sample contains some 490,000 distinct CDR3 sequences, over 15% of which appear only once. The sample consisted of PBMCs or a T cell subset sorted from them (not recorded which). The clonotype comes from an adult woman who had mild COVID-19 (a few samples of this study predate the infection). Cell type and time point are not known. The chain employs TRBV11-2 and TRBJ2-1, with TRBD2 as a possible D gene (6 bases). The CDR3 loop reads CASSLDTSHNEQFF. CDR3 nucleotides: TGTGCCAGCAGCTTAGACACTAGCCACAATGAGCAGTTCTTC. The entire variable domain, with the rest obtained from reference TRBV11-2 and TRBJ2-1, is as follows: EAGVAQSPRYKIIEKRQSVAFWCNPISGHATLYWYQQILGQGPKLLIQFQNNGVVDDSQLPKDRFSAERLKGVDSTLKIQPAKLEDSAVYLCASSLDTSHNEQFFGPGTRLTVL.